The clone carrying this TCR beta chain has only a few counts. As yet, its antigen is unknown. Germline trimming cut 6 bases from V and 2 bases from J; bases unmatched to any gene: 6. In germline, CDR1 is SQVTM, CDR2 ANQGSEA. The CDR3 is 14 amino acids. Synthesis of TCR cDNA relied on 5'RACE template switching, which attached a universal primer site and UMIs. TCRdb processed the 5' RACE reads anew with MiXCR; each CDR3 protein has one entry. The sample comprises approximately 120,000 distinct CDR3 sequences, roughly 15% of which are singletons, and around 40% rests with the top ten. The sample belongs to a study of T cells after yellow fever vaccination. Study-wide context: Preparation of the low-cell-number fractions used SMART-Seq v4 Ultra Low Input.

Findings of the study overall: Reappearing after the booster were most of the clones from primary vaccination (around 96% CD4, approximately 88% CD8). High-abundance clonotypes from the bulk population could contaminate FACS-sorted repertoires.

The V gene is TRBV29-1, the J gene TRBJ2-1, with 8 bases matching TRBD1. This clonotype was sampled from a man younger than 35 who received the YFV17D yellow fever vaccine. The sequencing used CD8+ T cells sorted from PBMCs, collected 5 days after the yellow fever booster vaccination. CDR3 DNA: TGCAGCGTCGGGGGCAGGGGGCCCTACAATGAGCAGTTCTTC. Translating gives CSVGGRGPYNEQFF.